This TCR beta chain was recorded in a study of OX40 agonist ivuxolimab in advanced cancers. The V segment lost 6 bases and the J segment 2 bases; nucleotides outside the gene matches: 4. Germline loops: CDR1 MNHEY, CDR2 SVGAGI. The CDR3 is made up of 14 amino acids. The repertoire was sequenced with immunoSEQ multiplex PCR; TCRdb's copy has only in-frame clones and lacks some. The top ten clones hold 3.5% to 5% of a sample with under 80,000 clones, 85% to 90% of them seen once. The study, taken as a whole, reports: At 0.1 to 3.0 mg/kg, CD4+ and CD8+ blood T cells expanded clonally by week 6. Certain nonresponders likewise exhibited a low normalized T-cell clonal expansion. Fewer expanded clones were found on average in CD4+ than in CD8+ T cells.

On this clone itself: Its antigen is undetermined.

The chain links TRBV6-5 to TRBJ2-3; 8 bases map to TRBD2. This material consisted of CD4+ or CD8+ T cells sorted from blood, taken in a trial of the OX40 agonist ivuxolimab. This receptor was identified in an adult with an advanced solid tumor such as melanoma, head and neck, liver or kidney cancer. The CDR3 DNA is TGTGCCAGCAGACTAGCGGAAGCCACAGATACGCAGTATTTT. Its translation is CASRLAEATDTQYF.